The source of this T cell receptor (beta chain) is a study of sequential checkpoint blockade in melanoma. About the study: Randomization was 1:1 between first-line nivolumab→ipilimumab and ipilimumab→nivolumab.

Sample treatment: randomized to nivolumab then ipilimumab (arm A) or the reverse (arm B). None of the patients previously received DNA-damaging chemotherapy. Live CD3+CD8+ CD19− CD56− cells were sorted from PBMCs. V was clipped by 5 bases and J by 7 bases, with 18 bases between them. The germline gives CDR1 MNHEY, CDR2 SVGAGI. There are 15 residues in the CDR3. Assay used: immunoSEQ multiplex PCR; TCRdb lists only in-frame clones, some missing. Of under 9,500 clones in the sample, about 57% were seen once. The sample here was CD8+ T cells sorted from blood (inferred from file names), taken from a patient given nivolumab and ipilimumab in sequence. The genes are TRBV6-5 and TRBJ2-1; a possible D gene is TRBD1 (6 bases). The origin of this receptor is a human donor with melanoma. The CDR3: CASSPGTRELNEQFF. The CDR3 DNA reads TGTGCCAGCAGTCCCGGGACACGGGAATTAAATGAGCAGTTCTTC.